The source of this TCR beta chain is a study of regulatory T cells in long-lasting Graves disease. Study findings and constraints: The work looked only at peripheral blood and did not look at thyroid tissue.

Time point defined: newly diagnosed GD, antithyroid drugs for less than 3 months. Researchers made the TCR library from RNA that was extracted from PBMCs. The J segment lost 3 bases and the V segment lost 3 bases, leaving 6 bases of the junction unmatched. The CDR3 contains 15 residues. In germline, CDR1 is SGHRS, CDR2 YFSETQ. This clonotype turned up a few times. The target antigen is unknown. Combining iRepertoire HTBI primers with Arm-PCR of CDR3 regions, the authors built TCR beta libraries. From the multiplex PCR reads, TCRdb called clonotypes with MiXCR, one entry per CDR3 protein. The sample carries 350,000 to 500,000 distinct CDR3 sequences, around 13% recorded once. These data also featured in a second study, about T cells in Graves' hyperthyroidism and ophthalmopathy.

The source of this sequence is a woman aged 45-65 years with Graves disease. The V call is TRBV5-1, the J call TRBJ2-7, with TRBD2 matching over 10 bases. The source material was peripheral blood mononuclear cells (PBMCs), sampled at new diagnosis, from a patient treated with antithyroid drugs. CDR3 in amino acids: CASSWRTSGNYEQYF. The CDR3 DNA follows: TGCGCCAGCAGCTGGAGGACTAGCGGAAACTACGAGCAGTACTTC.